This record looks at one T cell receptor (beta chain) sequence and its context. The target antigen is unknown. Trimming removed 3 bases at V and 4 bases at J, with 6 bases between. The CDR3 runs 12 residues. CDR1 SGHTA and CDR2 FQGNSA come from the germline V gene. This sample was taken from a study of T-cell memory formation after mild COVID-19. Study at large: The TCR clusters were mostly specific to one donor.

General study findings and limits: CD4/CD8 balance held among clones contracting day 15 to 85, and later expanders leaned CD4+. Detection of some responders pre-infection suggested pre-existing cross-reactive memory T cells participated.

With constant-segment primers, 5'RACE yielded cDNA libraries of TCR alpha and TCR beta that carried sample barcodes and UMIs. Each CDR3 protein is one row after TCRdb ran MiXCR on the 5' RACE reads. This sample has hundreds of thousands of distinct CDR3 sequences, with roughly 20% found just once. The chain has TRBV7-2 and TRBJ1-1; the D is unclear. Sequencing was performed on PBMCs or a T cell subset sorted from them (not recorded which). The clonotype comes from a man between 18 and 35 years old who had mild COVID-19 (a few samples of this study predate the infection). Cell type and time point are not known. The CDR3 loop reads CASSFRSTEAFF. The CDR3 region has the DNA TGTGCCAGCAGCTTTAGGAGCACTGAAGCTTTCTTT.